Following are 5 T cell receptor beta chains from one sample sequenced in a study of CD8 T cells in Susac syndrome. Reverse transcription of 0.5 to 1 ug RNA used random hexamers. TCRdb redid the calling of the immunoSEQ multiplex PCR reads with MiXCR, one entry per CDR3 protein. The repertoire holds approximately 170,000 distinct CDR3 sequences, with roughly nine tenths as singletons. Source material: CD4+ T cells from PBMCs. These receptors came from a human donor in good health.

The chain uses TRBV9 and TRBJ1-6; the D is unclear. The CDR3 runs to 15 residues. V was trimmed by 3 bases and J by 10 bases, leaving 17 bases between them. CDR1 SGDLS and CDR2 YYNGEE come from the germline V gene. The chain's CDR3 is CASSANPGPLSPLHF. DNA for the CDR3: TGTGCCAGCAGCGCTAACCCCGGGCCACTCTCACCCCTCCACTTT.

This chain connects TRBV24-1 to TRBJ1-1; no firm D call. Trimming took off 8 bases at V and 4 bases at J, with 13 bases between the two ends. This CDR3 contains 13 residues. The germline V gene has CDR1 KGHDR and CDR2 SFDVKD. This CDR3 is CATTLSLGTEAFF. Written as DNA, the CDR3 is TGTGCCACCACGCTCTCTTTGGGCACTGAAGCTTTCTTT.

This chain joins TRBV6-1 and TRBJ2-5, with 7 positions matching TRBD1. The CDR3 contains 14 residues. V lost 6 bases and J lost 2; bases outside the gene matches: 6. The germline V gene encodes CDR1 MNHNS and CDR2 SASEGT. The CDR3 DNA is TGTGCCAGCAGGGAGACACAGGGGCAAGAGACCCAGTACTTC. Translation gives CASRETQGQETQYF.

The gene calls are TRBV10-3 and TRBJ2-6; 8 bases are shared with TRBD1. The J segment lost 1 base and the V segment lost 4 bases, leaving 9 bases of the junction unmatched. Germline V lookup: CDR1 ENHRY, CDR2 SYGVKD. The CDR3 totals 18 residues. The DNA of the CDR3 is TGTGCCATCAGTGGGGGTACACAGGGGGAGTCTGGGGCCAACGTCCTGACTTTC. This encodes CAISGGTQGESGANVLTF.

The chain employs TRBV7-2 and TRBJ2-7; D ambiguous. CDR1 SGHTA and CDR2 FQGNSA come from the germline V gene. V was cut by 5 bases and J by 4 bases, with 9 bases left in between. The CDR3 has 12 residues. DNA for the CDR3: TGTGCCAGCAGCCAAGGATATTACGAGCAGTACTTC. This gives the protein CASSQGYYEQYF.